This is a list of T cell receptor beta chains from one sample in a study of T cells in tuberculosis. Libraries were prepared by immunoSEQ multiplex PCR; TCRdb keeps only in-frame clonotypes and omits some of them. This sample carries some 31,000 clones, 95% to 96% of them seen once, and the ten largest clones take approximately 2.5%. The material sequenced was PBMCs. The receptor set was obtained from a donor aged 10-29 years with latent tuberculosis or without tuberculosis infection. Each CDR3 is given with its conserved first and last residue. A D gene is named only where the DNA matches it firmly. Size values are once, few and many counts, or a class for expanded clones, and some rows have none.

j_call clone_size v_call d_call cdr3_nt cdr3_aa
TRBJ2-7 - TRBV29-1 TRBD2 TGCAGCGTTGAAGATCGGGCTAGCGGGGGGTACGAGCAGTACTTC CSVEDRASGGYEQYF
TRBJ1-1 - TRBV19 - TGTGCCAGTAGTATAGGAGAAACCACTGAAGCTTTCTTT CASSIGETTEAFF
TRBJ2-5 - TRBV25-1 - TGTGCCAGCAGTGAATTATCAGGGTACCAAGAGACCCAGTACTTC CASSELSGYQETQYF
TRBJ2-7 - TRBV21-1 - TGTGCCAGCAGCAGGCGGACTAGCAAATATAGGGTCTCGGTTCCGCAGTACTTC CASSRRTSKYRVSVPQYF
TRBJ1-1 once TRBV20-1 - TGCAGTGCCCCACTCACTGAAGCTTTCTTT CSAPLTEAFF
TRBJ2-1 - TRBV19 - TGTGCCAGTAGTATCACAGGGGGGGACAATGAGCAGTTCTTC CASSITGGDNEQFF
TRBJ2-1 - TRBV9 - TGTGCCAGCAGCGGAGTAGTGAGTGAGCAGTTCTTC CASSGVVSEQFF
TRBJ1-2 once TRBV4-1 - TGCGCCAGCAGCCACCGAGCCCTCGGACAGTTAAACTATGGCTACACCTTC CASSHRALGQLNYGYTF
TRBJ1-6 - TRBV4-1 - TGCGCCAGCAGCCAAGTAGCAGATAATTCACCCCTCCACTTT CASSQVADNSPLHF
TRBJ1-5 once TRBV19 TRBD1 TGTGCCAGTAGTAAGACAGGGTCCAGGGATCAGCCCCAGCATTTT CASSKTGSRDQPQHF
TRBJ1-2 - TRBV7-9 TRBD1 TGTGCCAGCAGCTCACAGGGGGGCGCAGTCCCAAACTATGGCTACACCTTC CASSSQGGAVPNYGYTF
TRBJ1-1 once TRBV5-4 TRBD1 TGTGCCAGCAGACGAGGGACAGTGAACACTGAAGCTTTCTTT CASRRGTVNTEAFF